Here is one T cell receptor (beta chain) with its context. Its antigen is still unknown. Per-base quality was not reported, and no clone a single base away is much larger than it. The sample belongs to a study of blood T cell repertoires in COVID-19 (dated by TCRdb to 2020 to 2021). For the study in its entirety: Collaborator samples came from the United States, Italy and Spain and covered acute and convalescent phases of COVID-19. A freely available public database, intended as a resource for researchers studying the immune response to SARS-CoV-2, is where the repertoires were released. The material from the prospective study consisted of cDNA or gDNA derived from T cells, B-cell-depleted T cells, or PBMCs. Samples were obtained from the ongoing ImmuneRACE study (first 160 participants) and from approximately 1,200 subjects provided by 6 global collaborators. Where available, HLA class I and class II types were taken from metadata supplied by the sample provider and were not determined by assay-based typing. A de-identified subject ID, COVID-19 status, age in years and sex were almost always included in the sample metadata. Subjects who had been exposed to COVID-19, were actively infected with it, or had recovered from it provided the deeply sampled blood TCRbeta repertoires that made up the dataset.

Participants in the prospective study were aged roughly 18 to 90 years, lived in approximately 26 United States geographic areas, and enrolled through a virtual design. Cohort assignment in the prospective study relied on participant-reported clinical history from a screening survey and a study questionnaire. For ImmuneRACE Cohort 3, a participant was defined as recovered based on two consecutive negative NP/OP PCR tests, clearance by a healthcare professional, or resolution of symptoms. Each participant in the prospective study had whole blood, serum and a nasopharyngeal or oropharyngeal swab collected by mobile phlebotomists. Prospective study participants could optionally give additional blood draws and questionnaires over an approximately 2-month period. Before DNA extraction, prospective study blood samples were shipped either frozen or at room temperature. The immunoSEQ Assay, a bias-controlled multiplex PCR, was used to amplify TCRbeta CDR3 regions from genomic DNA. On the authors' methods: Nucleated cell counts per sample were estimated from amplification of reference gene primers within the assay. Sequence reads were collapsed and filtered to measure the absolute abundance of every unique TCRbeta CDR3 rearrangement. For each sample, productive Simpson clonality was calculated as the square root of Simpson's diversity index across productive rearrangements. The clones in this table, taken by TCRdb from immuneACCESS, are in-frame only. Not every clone is retained; where verified, under half of the shortfall comes from an unresolved V gene, and the cause of the rest is unknown. V and J calls and clone size are those listed in that table; D and trimming were worked out from the DNA. The sample yields fewer than 350,000 clones; 85% were counted once. The ten largest account for 2.5% to 3% of the sample.

Paper-wide results and their limitations: The quantity of clinical and demographic metadata differed by source and by participant and was supplied without curation.

The germline V gene provides CDR1 SGHAT and CDR2 FQNNGV. Measured from the cysteine to the phenylalanine, the CDR3 is 13 residues long. This entry keeps only the CDR3 DNA: 39 bases, framed from base 1. Cut back by 5 bases and 6 bases, the V and J ends lie 11 bases apart. The rearrangement joined TRBV11-2 to TRBJ2-1, and perhaps TRBD2 as D gene, on 5 matching bases. The sequence was obtained from a woman aged 45-60 years who had recovered from COVID-19. Sequenced sample: PBMCs or T cells enriched from blood (not recorded which). Read as DNA, the sequence is TGTGCCAGCAGCCTACAGCGGCCCAATGAGCAGTTCTTC. Protein translation: CASSLQRPNEQFF.